This TCR beta chain appears in the sequencing data of a study of shared clonotypes between healthy human individuals. Turning to the study itself: Each donor contributed plates that comprised three CD4 naive, three CD4 memory, two CD8 naive and one CD8 memory.

Assay: immunoSEQ multiplex PCR; the TCRdb copy retains only in-frame clones and omits some. The repertoire consists of roughly 720,000 clones, with about 92% occurring once and the leading ten covering approximately 35%. Germline V gives CDR1 LGHNA, CDR2 YNFKEQ. V gave up 1 base and J gave up 5 bases, with 15 bases separating them. The CDR3 contains 16 residues. This TCR was sampled from a man in his late teens or twenties in good health. Some clones in this sample may be carry-over from other donors' samples. J is TRBJ2-1 and V is TRBV4-2, with D perhaps matching TRBD1 (6 bases). Material for sequencing was memory CD8+ T cells from PBMCs. Subset described: CD45RO+ cells pooled with CCR7-negative TemRA cells. The CDR3 here is CASSQVQGLADNEQFF. For the CDR3, the DNA is TGTGCCAGCAGCCAAGTTCAGGGGCTGGCGGACAATGAGCAGTTCTTC.